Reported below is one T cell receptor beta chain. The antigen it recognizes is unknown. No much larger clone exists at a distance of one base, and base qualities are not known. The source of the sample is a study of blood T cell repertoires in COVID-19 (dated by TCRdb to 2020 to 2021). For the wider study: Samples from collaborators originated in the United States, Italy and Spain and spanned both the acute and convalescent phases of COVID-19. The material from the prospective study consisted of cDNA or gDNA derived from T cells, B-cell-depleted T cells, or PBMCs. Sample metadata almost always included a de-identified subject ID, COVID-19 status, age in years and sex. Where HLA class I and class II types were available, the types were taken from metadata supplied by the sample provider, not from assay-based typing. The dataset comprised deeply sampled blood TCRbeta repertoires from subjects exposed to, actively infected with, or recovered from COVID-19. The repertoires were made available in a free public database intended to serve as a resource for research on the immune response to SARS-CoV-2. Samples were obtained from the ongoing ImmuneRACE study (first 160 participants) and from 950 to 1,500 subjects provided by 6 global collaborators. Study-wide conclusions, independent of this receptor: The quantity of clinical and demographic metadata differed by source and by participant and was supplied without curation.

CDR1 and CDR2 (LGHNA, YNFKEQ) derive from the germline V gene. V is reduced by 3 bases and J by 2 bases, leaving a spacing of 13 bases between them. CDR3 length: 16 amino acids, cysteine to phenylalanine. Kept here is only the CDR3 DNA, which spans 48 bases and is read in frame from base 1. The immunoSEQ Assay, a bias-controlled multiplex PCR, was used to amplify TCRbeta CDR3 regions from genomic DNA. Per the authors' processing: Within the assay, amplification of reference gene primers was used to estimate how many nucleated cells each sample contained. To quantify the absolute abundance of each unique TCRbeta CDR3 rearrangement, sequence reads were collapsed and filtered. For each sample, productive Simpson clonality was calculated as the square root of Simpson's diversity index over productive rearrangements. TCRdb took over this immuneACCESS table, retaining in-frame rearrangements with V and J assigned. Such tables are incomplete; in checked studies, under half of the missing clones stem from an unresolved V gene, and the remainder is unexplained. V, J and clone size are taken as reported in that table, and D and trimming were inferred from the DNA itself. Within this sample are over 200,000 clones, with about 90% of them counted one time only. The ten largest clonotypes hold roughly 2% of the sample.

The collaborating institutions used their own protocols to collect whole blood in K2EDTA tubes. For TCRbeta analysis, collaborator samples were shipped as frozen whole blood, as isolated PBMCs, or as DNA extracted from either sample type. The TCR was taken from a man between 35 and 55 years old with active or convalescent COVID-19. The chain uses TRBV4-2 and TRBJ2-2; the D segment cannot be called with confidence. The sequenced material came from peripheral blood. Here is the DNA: TGTGCCAGCAGCCAGAGAGCAGGCCTCAACACCGGGGAGCTGTTTTTT. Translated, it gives CASSQRAGLNTGELFF.